Listed here is a single T cell receptor beta chain. This clonotype was detected ten times or more. What antigen it recognizes has not been identified. No base quality information exists; no much larger clone differs at one position. The source of the sample is a study of low-dose radiotherapy and immunotherapy resistance in tumors (dated by TCRdb to between 2022 and 2023). Background for the entire study: Patients in Cohort 1 were given 0.5 Gy per fraction every 2 weeks, and the prescribed total PTV dose was 6.5 Gy. Every two weeks, patients got intravenous cyclophosphamide at 200 mg/m2, given one day ahead of each radiation and immunotherapy administration. Randomization of trial participants into treatment groups was not performed. Cohort 2 received 1 Gy per fraction every two weeks, with a total of 13 Gy over 26 weeks. Nivolumab and ipilimumab were both given intravenously, with nivolumab at a 240 mg flat dose every two weeks and ipilimumab at 1 mg/kg every six weeks. Eight patients were included in the translational analysis: three from the first dose cohort and the first five from the second dose cohort. Aspirin 300 mg was taken orally once daily by patients for four cycles, starting on cycle 1 day 1.

As encoded in the germline V gene, CDR1 is KGHSH while CDR2 is LQKENI. The CDR3, from cysteine to phenylalanine, totals 15 residues. The retained sequence is limited to the CDR3, 45 bases, with the frame set at the first base. The germline V end is reduced by 5 bases and the J end by 0 bases; junction bases left unmatched: 4. TCRdb shows the sequencer as Illumina HiSeq 2500. First-strand cDNA was synthesized with Superscript III and a set of TRAV- and TRBV-specific primers, covering both TCRalpha and TCRbeta chains. TCRs were amplified with Phusion for around 20 PCR cycles using a constant-region primer together with the adapter attached to the V primers. Amplification of the isolated mRNA was done with the MessageAmp II aRNA Amplification Kit, which involved a roughly 16-hour in vitro transcription at 37 degrees C. The Dynabeads mRNA DIRECT Purification Kit was used to isolate the mRNA for TCR sequencing. Indexed Illumina adapters were added in a second Phusion PCR of 25 cycles, after which AMPure XP beads were used to purify the products. The paper's data handling went like this. Using custom Perl scripts, TCR sequences encoding the same protein were pooled, out-of-frame sequences were removed, and the abundance of each clonotype was computed. Any TCR sequence backed by just one read was left out of the analysis. Repertoire metrics included Shannon entropy, Gini index, clonality, richness, and frequency of TCRs shared between repertoires. Using fastp at Q25 and MiXCR, TCRdb reprocessed the public reads and kept productive beta chains. All rows with the same CDR3 protein become a single entry with the most common DNA and genes. In this record, the V and J calls reflect TCRdb's handling and not the investigators' own analysis. This sample has around 80,000 distinct CDR3 sequences in its table, and around 17% of those were observed once. The leading ten clones occupy 1.3% to 1.5% of the sample.

Taken with the paper, the label for time point translates to: after trial treatment. Interpreted using the paper, the treatment or condition label stands for: LDRT plus nivolumab, ipilimumab, low-dose cyclophosphamide and aspirin (RACIN trial). The donors came from RACIN, which was a single-arm phase I dose-escalation trial that paired nivolumab and ipilimumab with aspirin, low-dose cyclophosphamide and low-dose radiotherapy. Patients were eligible if they had advanced solid tumors that were TIL-negative. This clonotype originated in a male donor with prostate cancer. Here the sequenced sample was PBMCs, taken after low-dose radiotherapy plus immunotherapy. The receptor chain draws on TRBV18 and TRBJ1-3, with 7 bases aligning to TRBD1. The encoded CDR3 is CASSSQGLSGNTIYF. The sequence in DNA is TGTGCCAGCTCATCACAGGGGCTCTCTGGAAACACCATATATTTT.